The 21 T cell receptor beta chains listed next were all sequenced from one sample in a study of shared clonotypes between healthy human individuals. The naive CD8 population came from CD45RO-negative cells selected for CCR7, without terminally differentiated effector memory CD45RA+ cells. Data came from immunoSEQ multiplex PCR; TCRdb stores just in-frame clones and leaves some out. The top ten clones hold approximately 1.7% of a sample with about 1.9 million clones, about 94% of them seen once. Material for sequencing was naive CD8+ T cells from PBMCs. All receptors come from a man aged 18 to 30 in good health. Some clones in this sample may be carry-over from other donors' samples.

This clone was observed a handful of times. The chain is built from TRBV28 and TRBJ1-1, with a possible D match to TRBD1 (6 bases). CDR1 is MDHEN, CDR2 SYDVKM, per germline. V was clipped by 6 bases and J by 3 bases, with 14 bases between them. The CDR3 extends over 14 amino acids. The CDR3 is CASSYRVSDTEAFF. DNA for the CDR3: TGTGCCAGCAGCTACAGGGTTTCGGACACTGAAGCTTTCTTT. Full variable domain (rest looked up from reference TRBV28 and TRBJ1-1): DVKVTQSSRYLVKRTGEKVFLECVQDMDHENMFWYRQDPGLGLRLIYFSYDVKMKEKGDIPEGYSVSREKKERFSLILESASTNQTSMYLCASSYRVSDTEAFFGQGTRLTVV.

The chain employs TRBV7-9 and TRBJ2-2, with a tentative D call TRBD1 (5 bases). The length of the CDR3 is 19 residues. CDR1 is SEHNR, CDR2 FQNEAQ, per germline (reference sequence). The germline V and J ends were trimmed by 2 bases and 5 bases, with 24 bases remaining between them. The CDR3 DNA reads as TGTGCCAGCAGCTTACTTTTAGGGGCAACCCTCCGGGCGACCGGGGAGCTGTTTTTT. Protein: CASSLLLGATLRATGELFF.

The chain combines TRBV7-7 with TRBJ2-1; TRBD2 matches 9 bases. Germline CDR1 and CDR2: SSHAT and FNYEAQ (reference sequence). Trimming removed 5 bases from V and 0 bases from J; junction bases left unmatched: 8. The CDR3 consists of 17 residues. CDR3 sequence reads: CASSPWTSASSYNEQFF. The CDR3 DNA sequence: TGTGCCAGCAGCCCCTGGACTAGCGCTAGCTCCTACAATGAGCAGTTCTTC.

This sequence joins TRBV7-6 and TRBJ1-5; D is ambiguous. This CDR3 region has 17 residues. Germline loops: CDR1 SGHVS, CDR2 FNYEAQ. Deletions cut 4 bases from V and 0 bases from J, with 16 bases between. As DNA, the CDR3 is TGTGCCAGCAGCTCGGGATGGCGGTTTAATAGCAATCAGCCCCAGCATTTT. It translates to CASSSGWRFNSNQPQHF.

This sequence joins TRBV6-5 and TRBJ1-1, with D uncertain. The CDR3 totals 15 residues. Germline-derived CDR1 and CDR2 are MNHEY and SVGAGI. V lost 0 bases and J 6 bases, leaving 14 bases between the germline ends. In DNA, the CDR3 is TGTGCCAGCAGTTACTCATCGTCAGACTTACCTGAAGCTTTCTTT. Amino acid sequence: CASSYSSSDLPEAFF.

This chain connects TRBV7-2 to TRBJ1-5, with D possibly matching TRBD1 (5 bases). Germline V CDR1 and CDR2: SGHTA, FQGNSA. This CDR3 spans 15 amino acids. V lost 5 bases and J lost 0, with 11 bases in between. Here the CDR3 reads CASSAYRNSNQPQHF. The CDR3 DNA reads TGTGCCAGCAGCGCGTACAGGAATAGCAATCAGCCCCAGCATTTT.

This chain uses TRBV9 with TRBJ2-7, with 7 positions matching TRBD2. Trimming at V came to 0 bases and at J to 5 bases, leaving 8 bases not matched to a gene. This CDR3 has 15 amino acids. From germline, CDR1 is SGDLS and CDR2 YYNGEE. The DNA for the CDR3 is TGTGCCAGCAGCGTAGGGGGCGGGAGTAGGAACGAGCAGTACTTC. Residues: CASSVGGGSRNEQYF.

The CDR3 region has the DNA TGTGCCAGCAGTCCAGACAGGGTTTTTACTGAAGCTTTCTTT. Amino acid sequence: CASSPDRVFTEAFF. This chain joins TRBV6-1 and TRBJ1-1; 7 bases map to TRBD1. Trimming removed 5 bases from V and 5 bases from J; junction bases left unmatched: 8. Germline CDR1 MNHNS, CDR2 SASEGT. There are 14 residues in the CDR3.

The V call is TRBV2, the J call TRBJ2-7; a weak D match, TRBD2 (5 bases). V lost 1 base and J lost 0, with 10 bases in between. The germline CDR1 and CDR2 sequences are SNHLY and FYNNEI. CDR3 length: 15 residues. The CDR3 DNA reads TGTGCCAGCAGTGAAGGGGAGCCTCCCTCCTACGAGCAGTACTTC. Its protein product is CASSEGEPPSYEQYF. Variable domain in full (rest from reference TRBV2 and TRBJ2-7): EPEVTQTPSHQVTQMGQEVILRCVPISNHLYFYWYRQILGQKVEFLVSFYNNEISEKSEIFDDQFSVERPDGSNFTLKIRSTKLEDSAMYFCASSEGEPPSYEQYFGPGTRLTVT.

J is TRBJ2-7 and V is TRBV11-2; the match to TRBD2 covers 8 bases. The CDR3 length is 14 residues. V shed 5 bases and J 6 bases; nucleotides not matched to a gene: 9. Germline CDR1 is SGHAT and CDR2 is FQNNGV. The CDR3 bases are TGTGCCAGCAGCCTTAGCGGGATCTTTGGCGAGCAGTACTTC. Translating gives CASSLSGIFGEQYF.

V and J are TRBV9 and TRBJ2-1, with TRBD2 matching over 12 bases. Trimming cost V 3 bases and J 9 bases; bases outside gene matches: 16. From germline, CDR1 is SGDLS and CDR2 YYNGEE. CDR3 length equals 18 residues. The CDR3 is CASSGRDELAGGRGEQFF. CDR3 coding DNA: TGTGCCAGCAGCGGTAGAGATGAGCTAGCGGGAGGGCGGGGTGAGCAGTTCTTC.

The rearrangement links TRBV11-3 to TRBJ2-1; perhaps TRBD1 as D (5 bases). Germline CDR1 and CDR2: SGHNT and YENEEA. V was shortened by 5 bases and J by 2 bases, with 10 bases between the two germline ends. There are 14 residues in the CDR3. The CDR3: CASSRQGAYNEQFF. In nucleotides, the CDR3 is TGTGCCAGCAGCAGGCAGGGTGCCTACAATGAGCAGTTCTTC.

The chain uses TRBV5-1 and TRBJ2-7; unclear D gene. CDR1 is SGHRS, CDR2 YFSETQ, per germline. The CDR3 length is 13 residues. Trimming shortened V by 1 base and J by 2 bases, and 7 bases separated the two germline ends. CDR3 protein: CASSLFLAYEQYF. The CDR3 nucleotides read TGCGCCAGCAGCTTGTTCCTCGCCTACGAGCAGTACTTC.

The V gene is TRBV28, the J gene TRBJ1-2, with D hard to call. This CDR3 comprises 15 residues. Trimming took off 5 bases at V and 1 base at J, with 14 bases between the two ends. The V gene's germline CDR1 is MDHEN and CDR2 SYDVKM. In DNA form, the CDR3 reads TGTGCCAGCAGTCAGCCGAGGGAAATTAACTATGGCTACACCTTC. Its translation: CASSQPREINYGYTF.

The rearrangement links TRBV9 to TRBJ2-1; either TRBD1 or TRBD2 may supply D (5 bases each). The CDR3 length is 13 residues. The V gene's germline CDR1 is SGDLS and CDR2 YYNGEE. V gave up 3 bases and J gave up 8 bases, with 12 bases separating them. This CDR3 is CASSGRRGDEQFF. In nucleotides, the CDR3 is TGTGCCAGCAGCGGGAGGCGAGGGGATGAGCAGTTCTTC.

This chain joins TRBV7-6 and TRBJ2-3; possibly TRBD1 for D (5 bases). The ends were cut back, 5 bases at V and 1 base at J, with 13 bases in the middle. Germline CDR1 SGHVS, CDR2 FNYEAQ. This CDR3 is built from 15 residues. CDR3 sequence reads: CASSPQEWGTDTQYF. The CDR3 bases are TGTGCCAGCAGCCCACAGGAGTGGGGCACAGATACGCAGTATTTT.

In DNA form, the CDR3 reads TGCGCCAGCAGCCGGGCTGAATCCGGGACCACCTACGAGCAGTACTTC. This codes for CASSRAESGTTYEQYF. The chain employs TRBV4-1 and TRBJ2-7, with D perhaps given as TRBD1 or TRBD2 (5 bases each). Germline V gene sequence: CDR1 MGHRA, CDR2 YSYEKL. The CDR3 contains 16 residues. V dropped 4 bases and J dropped 2 bases, with 18 bases sitting between them.

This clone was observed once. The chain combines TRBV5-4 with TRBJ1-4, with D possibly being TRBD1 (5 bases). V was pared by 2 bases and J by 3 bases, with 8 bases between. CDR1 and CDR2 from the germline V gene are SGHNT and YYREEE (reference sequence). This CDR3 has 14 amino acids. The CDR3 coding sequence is TGTGCCAGCAGCTTCTGGGGGGCTAATGAAAAACTGTTTTTT. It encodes CASSFWGANEKLFF. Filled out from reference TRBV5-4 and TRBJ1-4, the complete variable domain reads ETGVTQSPTHLIKTRGQQVTLRCSSQSGHNTVSWYQQALGQGPQFIFQYYREEENGRGNFPPRFSGLQFPNYSSELNVNALELDDSALYLCASSFWGANEKLFFGSGTQLSVL.

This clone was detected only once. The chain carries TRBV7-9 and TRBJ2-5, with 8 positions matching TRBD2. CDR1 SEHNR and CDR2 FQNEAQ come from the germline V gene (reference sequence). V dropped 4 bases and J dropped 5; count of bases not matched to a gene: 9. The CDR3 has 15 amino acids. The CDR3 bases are TGTGCCAGCAGCTCCATCGGGGGGGTCCGGGAGACCCAGTACTTC. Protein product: CASSSIGGVRETQYF.

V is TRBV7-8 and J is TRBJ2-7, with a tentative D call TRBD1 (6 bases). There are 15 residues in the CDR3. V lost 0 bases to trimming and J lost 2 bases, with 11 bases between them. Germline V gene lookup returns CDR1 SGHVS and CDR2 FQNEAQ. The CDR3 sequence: CASSLAQGTTYEQYF. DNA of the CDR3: TGTGCCAGCAGCTTAGCCCAGGGGACAACCTACGAGCAGTACTTC.

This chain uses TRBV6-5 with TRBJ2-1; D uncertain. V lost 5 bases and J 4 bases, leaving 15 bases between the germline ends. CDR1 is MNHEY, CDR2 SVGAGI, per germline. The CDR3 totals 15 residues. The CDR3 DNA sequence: TGTGCCAGCAGTCTCGGACCCTCAGCTTACAATGAGCAGTTCTTC. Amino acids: CASSLGPSAYNEQFF.